The 31 T cell receptor beta chains below all came from one sample that was sequenced in a study of type 1 regulatory T cells. No antigen has been identified for these receptors. MiXCR was run by TCRdb on the reads, yielding one entry per CDR3 protein. Of about 62,000 distinct CDR3 sequences in the sample, around 62% were seen once. Specimen: cultured non-Tr1 T cells, either the whole culture or a sorted T cell fraction (not recorded which). All receptors come from a human donor in good health.

This chain joins TRBV29-1 and TRBJ1-2, with D possibly matching TRBD1 (6 bases). The germline V and J ends were trimmed by 2 bases and 8 bases, with 9 bases remaining between them. The CDR3 has 11 residues. Germline V gene lookup returns CDR1 SQVTM and CDR2 ANQGSEA. CDR3 amino acids: CSVETGFGYTF. The CDR3 nucleotides read TGCAGCGTTGAAACAGGGTTCGGCTACACCTTC.

This clonotype is categorized as medium-sized (0.01 to 0.1%). The V call is TRBV12-3 or TRBV12-4, the J call TRBJ2-5; 8 bases map to TRBD2. The J segment lost 3 bases and the V segment lost 3 bases, leaving 3 bases of the junction unmatched. The CDR3 sequence is 14 residues long. In DNA form, the CDR3 reads TGTGCCAGCAGTTTTGGTAGCGGGAAAGAGACCCAGTACTTC. Translation gives CASSFGSGKETQYF.

This rearrangement joins TRBV20-1 to TRBJ2-3; D unclear. The CDR3 runs to 14 residues. V was shortened by 0 bases and J by 3 bases, with 10 bases between the two germline ends. The germline V gene has CDR1 DFQATT and CDR2 SNEGSKA (reference sequence). CDR3: CSARDSGRTDTQYF. CDR3 DNA: TGCAGTGCTAGAGATTCTGGCAGAACAGATACGCAGTATTTT.

Worth noting for this clonotype: A junction boundary mismatches the germline segment, possibly from a read error. This rearrangement joins TRBV20-1 to TRBJ2-7; D gene uncertain. CDR1 is DFQATT, CDR2 SNEGSKA, per germline (reference sequence). CDR3 length: 13 residues. CDR3 nucleotide sequence: TGCGGTGCTAGAGATGCCAGAATTTACGAGCAGTACTTC. As protein: CGARDARIYEQYF.

The chain employs TRBV4-1 and TRBJ2-5; D not certain. This CDR3 is built from 17 residues. CDR1 is MGHRA and CDR2 is YSYEKL in the germline V gene. The V end was cut by 1 base, the J end by 6 bases, with 21 bases between. As DNA, the CDR3 is TGCGCCAGCAGCCAAGGTACGAGCGCAATCATCCCCAAGACCCAGTACTTC. Its protein product is CASSQGTSAIIPKTQYF.

The V call is TRBV7-2, the J call TRBJ1-1; D gene uncertain. This CDR3 is 12 amino acids long. Per germline, CDR1 SGHTA and CDR2 FQGNSA. Trimming shortened V by 0 bases and J by 4 bases, and 3 bases separated the two germline ends. The CDR3 protein is CASSLALTEAFF. The CDR3 nucleotides read TGTGCCAGCAGCTTAGCACTCACTGAAGCTTTCTTT.

In this sample, this clonotype turned up many times. The chain is built from TRBV7-2 and TRBJ2-5; possible D gene TRBD2, 5 bases. CDR1 SGHTA and CDR2 FQGNSA come from the germline V gene. The CDR3 length is 14 residues. V lost 4 bases, J lost 3 bases, and 12 bases lay in between. The CDR3, as DNA: TGTGCCAGCAGCTCCCGGAGGATGGAAGAGACCCAGTACTTC. This sequence encodes CASSSRRMEETQYF.

This rearrangement joins TRBV6-1 to TRBJ2-2; TRBD1 aligns across 10 bases. CDR1 and CDR2 from the germline V gene are MNHNS and SASEGT. The CDR3 loop spans 15 amino acids. Trimming took 6 bases from V and 3 from J; bases not matched to a gene: 4. CDR3 bases: TGTGCCAGCAGGGACGGGACAGGGGACACCGGGGAGCTGTTTTTT. This translates into CASRDGTGDTGELFF.

This clonotype was seen only once. The V and J genes are TRBV5-1 and TRBJ1-1, with 7 bases matching TRBD1. CDR3 size: 14 residues. Losses at the gene ends were 2 bases for V and 3 bases for J; bases not matched to a gene: 4. In germline, CDR1 is SGHRS, CDR2 YFSETQ. Here the CDR3 reads CASSFTGADTEAFF. CDR3 nucleotide sequence: TGCGCCAGCAGCTTTACAGGGGCGGACACTGAAGCTTTCTTT. Variable domain in full (rest from reference TRBV5-1 and TRBJ1-1): KAGVTQTPRYLIKTRGQQVTLSCSPISGHRSVSWYQQTPGQGLQFLFEYFSETQRNKGNFPGRFSGRQFSNSRSEMNVSTLELGDSALYLCASSFTGADTEAFFGQGTRLTVV.

This clonotype was found a few times. The rearrangement uses TRBV2 and TRBJ1-1, with D perhaps TRBD1 (6 bases). In germline, CDR1 is SNHLY, CDR2 FYNNEI. CDR3 length: 15 amino acids. V lost 6 bases and J lost 5, with 19 bases in between. The CDR3 is CASRGAARQVTEAFF. Here the CDR3 DNA reads TGTGCCAGCAGGGGCGCGGCCAGACAGGTTACTGAAGCTTTCTTT.

V is TRBV5-1 and J is TRBJ2-5; D is perhaps TRBD1 (6 bases). The CDR3 is 12 amino acids. CDR1 and CDR2 (germline): SGHRS, YFSETQ. V gave up 3 bases and J gave up 4 bases, with 7 bases separating them. Here the CDR3 DNA reads TGCGCCAGCAGCTCAGGGGTAGAGACCCAGTACTTC. It yields the protein CASSSGVETQYF.

The rearrangement joins TRBV7-2 to TRBJ1-2; no firm D call. This CDR3 spans 14 amino acids. In germline, CDR1 is SGHTA, CDR2 FQGNSA. Trimming shortened V by 5 bases and J by 3 bases, and 13 bases separated the two germline ends. The CDR3: CASSPSTLDYGYTF. Written as DNA, the CDR3 is TGTGCCAGCAGCCCTTCGACCCTTGACTATGGCTACACCTTC.

This clonotype has at least ten counts. The chain joins TRBV11-2 to TRBJ2-1; TRBD2 matches 10 bases. The germline gives CDR1 SGHAT, CDR2 FQNNGV. Trimming at V came to 6 bases and at J to 4 bases, leaving 9 bases not matched to a gene. CDR3 length: 16 amino acids. The CDR3: CASRPAGTSVYNEQFF. DNA of the CDR3: TGTGCCAGCAGGCCAGCCGGGACTAGCGTTTACAATGAGCAGTTCTTC. Looking up the rest from reference TRBV11-2 and TRBJ2-1 gives the full variable domain: EAGVAQSPRYKIIEKRQSVAFWCNPISGHATLYWYQQILGQGPKLLIQFQNNGVVDDSQLPKDRFSAERLKGVDSTLKIQPAKLEDSAVYLCASRPAGTSVYNEQFFGPGTRLTVL.

The rearrangement links TRBV6-2 or TRBV6-3 to TRBJ2-7; TRBD1 agrees at 10 bases. The CDR3 is 16 residues long. Looked up from germline, CDR1 is MNHEY and CDR2 is SVGEGT. With 5 bases clipped from V and 2 bases from J, the junction kept 9 bases outside the gene matches. The CDR3 DNA reads as TGTGCCAGCAGTAACAGCCCGGGACAGGGGACCTACGAGCAGTACTTC. The encoded protein is CASSNSPGQGTYEQYF.

The CDR3 is CASSGKNRGRFGNQPQHF. The CDR3 nucleotides read TGTGCCAGCAGCGGGAAAAACAGGGGACGGTTTGGCAATCAGCCCCAGCATTTT. The V and J genes are TRBV21-1 and TRBJ1-5; TRBD1, the table's D call, was not compared with the DNA. TRBV21-1 is a recognized pseudogene. The CDR3 runs 18 residues.

The J gene is TRBJ2-7, the V gene TRBV2, with 8 bases that match TRBD2. CDR1 is SNHLY and CDR2 is FYNNEI in the germline V gene. The V gene end was trimmed by 4 bases and the J gene end by 3 bases; junction bases not matched to a gene: 5. The CDR3 totals 14 residues. DNA of the CDR3: TGTGCCAGCAGTGTTGCGGGAGGAAACTACGAGCAGTACTTC. It translates to CASSVAGGNYEQYF. Based on the CDR3 plus reference TRBV2 and TRBJ2-7, the full variable domain is EPEVTQTPSHQVTQMGQEVILRCVPISNHLYFYWYRQILGQKVEFLVSFYNNEISEKSEIFDDQFSVERPDGSNFTLKIRSTKLEDSAMYFCASSVAGGNYEQYFGPGTRLTVT.

The chain joins TRBV9 to TRBJ1-5; no definite D call. The CDR3 runs to 13 residues. In germline, CDR1 is SGDLS, CDR2 YYNGEE. The V and J ends lost 4 bases and 3 bases respectively, with 8 bases between them. The CDR3 DNA reads TGTGCCAGCAGCATAGAAGTCAATCAGCCCCAGCATTTT. Translating it yields CASSIEVNQPQHF.

The chain recombines TRBV9 with TRBJ2-5; 8 nucleotides agree with TRBD2. The junction had 11 bases not matched to a gene; V was cut back by 3 bases and J by 4 bases. This CDR3 spans 16 amino acids. The germline gives CDR1 SGDLS, CDR2 YYNGEE. The CDR3 bases are TGTGCCAGCAGCGGGGTGCCGGGGCTAGCGGGAGAGACCCAGTACTTC. Its translation is CASSGVPGLAGETQYF.

The chain employs TRBV7-2 and TRBJ2-7; D call uncertain. CDR3 length: 14 residues. Germline lookup yields CDR1 SGHTA and CDR2 FQGNSA. V gave up 1 base and J gave up 4 bases, with 11 bases separating them. CDR3 nucleotide sequence: TGTGCCAGCAGCTTAGAGGGTTTGGGTTACGAGCAGTACTTC. Amino acids: CASSLEGLGYEQYF.

This chain connects TRBV6-1 to TRBJ1-2; D remains unclear. V lost 0 bases to trimming and J lost 8 bases, with 10 bases between them. Germline V gene data show CDR1 as MNHNS and CDR2 as SASEGT. The CDR3 is made up of 13 amino acids. The CDR3 region is CASSEAETWGYTF. The DNA for the CDR3 is TGTGCCAGCAGTGAAGCCGAGACTTGGGGCTACACCTTC.

The V gene is TRBV7-9, the J gene TRBJ1-4; D is unclear. The germline V gene encodes CDR1 SEHNR and CDR2 FQNEAQ (reference sequence). The CDR3 consists of 15 residues. V was trimmed by 5 bases and J by 4 bases, leaving 14 bases between them. The CDR3 reads CASSPGSGFNEKLFF. CDR3 nucleotide sequence: TGTGCCAGCAGCCCCGGGTCAGGTTTTAATGAAAAACTGTTTTTT. Full variable domain (rest looked up from reference TRBV7-9 and TRBJ1-4): DTGVSQNPRHKITKRGQNVTFRCDPISEHNRLYWYRQTLGQGPEFLTYFQNEAQLEKSRLLSDRFSAERPKGSFSTLEIQRTEQGDSAMYLCASSPGSGFNEKLFFGSGTQLSVL.

The chain carries TRBV12-3 or TRBV12-4 and TRBJ2-3, with D unclear. V lost 1 base and J 4 bases, leaving 6 bases between the germline ends. The CDR3 is 13 residues long. CDR3 region: CASSLGAPDTQYF. CDR3 nucleotide sequence: TGTGCCAGCAGTTTAGGGGCCCCAGATACGCAGTATTTT.

The chain couples TRBV29-1 to TRBJ2-3; 7 bases line up with TRBD2. CDR1 is SQVTM, CDR2 ANQGSEA, per germline. CDR3 length: 16 amino acids. J lost 1 base, V lost 5 bases, and 12 bases had no gene match. The CDR3 nucleotides read TGCAGCGTTAACCTATTTGCTAGCGGACGCACAGATACGCAGTATTTT. Translation: CSVNLFASGRTDTQYF.

The chain recombines TRBV4-1 with TRBJ1-3, with D uncertain. Per the germline V gene, CDR1 is MGHRA and CDR2 is YSYEKL. CDR3 length equals 17 residues. V dropped 2 bases and J dropped 0 bases, with 14 bases sitting between them. The CDR3 here is CASSQLRTAGSGNTIYF. The CDR3 bases are TGCGCCAGCAGCCAATTACGTACGGCTGGCTCTGGAAACACCATATATTTT.

This chain connects TRBV15 to TRBJ1-5, with D possibly being TRBD1 (5 bases). V lost 0 bases, J lost 3 bases, and 12 bases lay in between. This CDR3 has 16 amino acids. The germline gives CDR1 LNHNV, CDR2 YYDKDF (reference sequence). CDR3 loop: CATSRDIWGVNQPQHF. The CDR3 nucleotides are TGTGCCACCAGCAGAGATATTTGGGGGGTCAATCAGCCCCAGCATTTT.

This clonotype showed up just once. This chain joins TRBV20-1 and TRBJ2-5; either TRBD1 or TRBD2 may fit D (6 bases each). Germline assignment: CDR1 DFQATT and CDR2 SNEGSKA (reference sequence). The V gene lost 0 bases and the J gene lost 4 bases, with 12 bases spanning the gap. There are 14 residues in the CDR3. CDR3 protein: CSAREEGVGETQYF. For the CDR3, the DNA is TGCAGTGCTAGAGAGGAGGGGGTTGGAGAGACCCAGTACTTC.

This clonotype has only one observation. V is TRBV7-2 and J is TRBJ1-6; no definite D call. The V gene's germline CDR1 is SGHTA and CDR2 FQGNSA. V shed 1 base and J shed 8 bases, with 6 bases lying between them. This CDR3 contains 13 residues. The CDR3 DNA reads as TGTGCCAGCAGCTTAGACGGGTATTCACCCCTCCACTTT. Encoded protein: CASSLDGYSPLHF.

The chain has TRBV6-2 or TRBV6-3 and TRBJ2-1; 10 nucleotides match TRBD2. V was clipped by 6 bases and J by 1 base; unmatched bases: 6. Germline CDR1 reads MNHEY; CDR2 reads SVGEGT. The CDR3 is 16 residues long. This CDR3 reads CASRGLAGVSYNEQFF. The DNA of the CDR3 is TGTGCCAGCAGGGGTCTAGCGGGAGTTTCCTACAATGAGCAGTTCTTC.

This chain joins TRBV18 and TRBJ1-5; D remains unclear. CDR3 length: 14 amino acids. Trimming shortened V by 3 bases and J by 2 bases, and 8 bases separated the two germline ends. Germline V CDR1 and CDR2: KGHSH, LQKENI. CDR3 DNA sequence: TGTGCCAGCTCACCCGGGCAGGGCAATCAGCCCCAGCATTTT. It encodes CASSPGQGNQPQHF.

This chain uses TRBV20-1 with TRBJ2-1; weak D call: TRBD2 (6 bases). Germline V gene sequence: CDR1 DFQATT, CDR2 SNEGSKA (reference sequence). V gave up 0 bases and J gave up 3 bases, with 18 bases separating them. The CDR3 loop spans 17 amino acids. CDR3 in amino acids: CSARDVLGGNYYNEQFF. DNA of the CDR3: TGCAGTGCTAGAGATGTGTTGGGGGGAAACTACTACAATGAGCAGTTCTTC.

The V gene is TRBV19, the J gene TRBJ2-2; a weak D match, TRBD2 (5 bases). The germline V gene encodes CDR1 LNHDA and CDR2 SQIVND (reference sequence). CDR3 length: 13 amino acids. Trimming pared 6 bases from V and 0 bases from J, leaving 5 bases between. The CDR3 reads CASSGTNTGELFF. CDR3 nucleotide sequence: TGTGCCAGTAGCGGGACGAACACCGGGGAGCTGTTTTTT.